The 27 T cell receptor beta chains reported below all come from one sample, sequenced in a study of blood T cell repertoires in COVID-19. The table came from immunoSEQ multiplex PCR; TCRdb's copy has only in-frame clones and leaves some out. The sample holds 150,000 to 200,000 clones, just over 90% seen once. Sequenced sample: peripheral blood. The receptors come from a man aged 18 to 29 with acute or convalescent COVID-19.

This clone appeared once. The chain employs TRBV30 and TRBJ1-2, with 7 bases matching TRBD1. Germline CDR1 GTSNPN, CDR2 SVGIG (reference sequence). CDR3 size: 15 residues. V lost 0 bases to trimming and J lost 4 bases; unmatched junction nucleotides: 8. The CDR3 sequence is CAWSVPRTGRYGYTF. CDR3 in DNA: TGTGCCTGGAGTGTACCTAGGACAGGCCGCTATGGCTACACCTTC.

The chain joins TRBV9 to TRBJ1-4; maybe TRBD1 (6 bases). V lost 7 bases to trimming and J lost 6 bases, with 22 bases between them. The CDR3 totals 16 residues. Germline V CDR1 and CDR2: SGDLS, YYNGEE. The DNA for the CDR3 is TGTGCCAGCTCTAAGGCGTCAGGGGTTTTAGATGAAAAACTGTTTTTT. Translating it yields CASSKASGVLDEKLFF.

This clone has more than one count but fewer than ten. The genes are TRBV2 and TRBJ1-4, with 10 positions matching TRBD1. The germline gives CDR1 SNHLY, CDR2 FYNNEI. V lost 7 bases, J lost 4 bases, and 6 bases stayed unmatched. The CDR3 is 15 amino acids. The CDR3 here is CASKDDRGRNEKLFF. DNA for the CDR3: TGTGCCAGCAAAGACGACAGGGGGCGTAATGAAAAACTGTTTTTT.

The rearrangement links TRBV6-5 to TRBJ1-1, with 7 bases matching TRBD1. The germline gives CDR1 MNHEY, CDR2 SVGAGI. The CDR3 extends over 13 amino acids. V shed 5 bases and J 4 bases; nucleotides not matched to a gene: 4. Here the CDR3 DNA reads TGTGCCAGCAGTAGGGACAGCTTCACTGAAGCTTTCTTT. Its protein is CASSRDSFTEAFF.

The chain recombines TRBV7-9 with TRBJ1-2; D ambiguous. The CDR3 runs to 14 residues. Looked up from germline, CDR1 is SEHNR and CDR2 is FQNEAQ (reference sequence). V gave up 2 bases and J gave up 4 bases, with 11 bases separating them. The CDR3 region has the DNA TGTGCCAGCAGCTTAATAGCGGAGACCTATGGCTACACCTTC. This codes for CASSLIAETYGYTF. Using reference TRBV7-9 and TRBJ1-2 for the parts outside the CDR3, the full variable domain is DTGVSQNPRHKITKRGQNVTFRCDPISEHNRLYWYRQTLGQGPEFLTYFQNEAQLEKSRLLSDRFSAERPKGSFSTLEIQRTEQGDSAMYLCASSLIAETYGYTFGSGTRLTVV.

The gene calls are TRBV5-1 and TRBJ1-6; the match to TRBD1 covers 9 bases. Trimming at V came to 5 bases and at J to 7 bases, leaving 10 bases not matched to a gene. In germline, CDR1 is SGHRS, CDR2 YFSETQ. The CDR3 is made up of 16 amino acids. The CDR3 is CASSLNPGQGNSPLHF. The CDR3 nucleotides read TGCGCCAGCAGTTTAAACCCGGGACAGGGCAATTCACCCCTCCACTTT.

Only one count was recorded for this clone. This chain uses TRBV6-5 with TRBJ1-5; D gene ambiguous. Trimming shortened V by 0 bases and J by 0 bases, and 6 bases separated the two germline ends. Germline CDR1 and CDR2: MNHEY and SVGAGI. The CDR3 sequence is 15 residues long. CDR3 bases: TGTGCCAGCAGTTACTCTCAGTATAGCAATCAGCCCCAGCATTTT. Translation gives CASSYSQYSNQPQHF.

The chain combines TRBV2 with TRBJ2-4, with unresolved D. The germline gives CDR1 SNHLY, CDR2 FYNNEI. The CDR3 length is 13 residues. V was trimmed by 2 bases and J by 5 bases, leaving 7 bases between them. CDR3 sequence: CASSESTENIQYF. DNA for the CDR3: TGTGCCAGCAGTGAAAGCACAGAAAACATTCAGTACTTC.

This clone has a count of ten or more. The chain carries TRBV3-1 (or the pseudogene TRBV3-2) and TRBJ2-3, with 12 bases that match TRBD1. This CDR3 has 16 amino acids. The junction had 6 bases not matched to a gene; V was cut back by 4 bases and J by 4 bases. Germline V lookup: CDR1 LGHDT, CDR2 YNNKEL (reference sequence). This CDR3 is CASSRRDRGRPDTQYF. CDR3 DNA sequence: TGTGCCAGCAGCCGCCGGGACAGGGGGCGCCCAGATACGCAGTATTTT.

The gene calls are TRBV15 and TRBJ2-1; TRBD1 might be the D (6 bases). Germline CDR1 and CDR2: LNHNV and YYDKDF (reference sequence). This CDR3 has 16 residues. V was trimmed by 5 bases and J by 4 bases, leaving 18 bases between them. The CDR3 sequence: CATSGPQGFGYNEQFF. CDR3 in DNA: TGTGCCACCAGCGGACCACAGGGATTTGGATACAATGAGCAGTTCTTC.

The chain joins TRBV15 to TRBJ1-4; D gene ambiguous. V lost 1 base and J 4 bases, leaving 10 bases between the germline ends. This CDR3 has 15 amino acids. CDR1 is LNHNV and CDR2 is YYDKDF in the germline V gene (reference sequence). CDR3 sequence: CATSRARLLNEKLFF. CDR3 nucleotide sequence: TGTGCCACCAGCAGAGCAAGACTGCTTAATGAAAAACTGTTTTTT.

The CDR3 sequence is CASSYKFSLWYYGYTF. DNA of the CDR3: TGTGCCAGCAGTTATAAGTTCTCTCTATGGTACTATGGCTACACCTTC. This chain links TRBV6-5 with TRBJ1-2; no reliable D call. The CDR3 consists of 16 residues. V dropped 3 bases and J dropped 3 bases, with 17 bases sitting between them. In germline, CDR1 is MNHEY, CDR2 SVGAGI.

The chain couples TRBV4-1 to TRBJ2-5, with 7 nucleotides matching TRBD1. Germline trimming cut 0 bases from V and 3 bases from J; bases unmatched to any gene: 1. CDR1 and CDR2 (germline): MGHRA, YSYEKL. The CDR3 contains 14 residues. CDR3 DNA: TGCGCCAGCAGCCAAGAAGGGACAGAAGAGACCCAGTACTTC. This encodes CASSQEGTEETQYF.

This chain uses TRBV5-1 with TRBJ2-2; D unclear. CDR3 length: 14 residues. V lost 3 bases and J 3 bases, leaving 9 bases between the germline ends. Germline CDR1 is SGHRS and CDR2 is YFSETQ. The CDR3 sequence is CASSSPTYTGELFF. As DNA, the CDR3 is TGCGCCAGCAGCTCCCCGACTTACACCGGGGAGCTGTTTTTT.

The rearrangement links TRBV7-9 to TRBJ2-1; 7 bases line up with TRBD1. Germline V gene data show CDR1 as SEHNR and CDR2 as FQNEAQ (reference sequence). The CDR3 contains 17 residues. The ends lost 3 bases at V and 2 bases at J; junction bases unmatched: 10. CDR3 DNA sequence: TGTGCCAGCAGCTTCGCCCTGACAGGGAATACCTACAATGAGCAGTTCTTC. It is translated as CASSFALTGNTYNEQFF.

The chain carries TRBV4-2 and TRBJ2-1; unclear D gene. Germline CDR1 LGHNA, CDR2 YNFKEQ. CDR3 length: 14 amino acids. With 1 base removed from V and 5 bases from J, the gap between germline ends came to 9 bases. The CDR3 loop is CASSQVGTDNEQFF. DNA of the CDR3: TGTGCCAGCAGCCAAGTCGGAACAGACAATGAGCAGTTCTTC.

The V and J genes are TRBV12-3 or TRBV12-4 and TRBJ1-1; D is ambiguous. V was clipped by 6 bases and J by 3 bases, with 5 bases between them. The CDR3 is 11 residues long. The chain's CDR3 is CASSLDTEAFF. CDR3 coding DNA: TGTGCCAGCAGCCTTGACACTGAAGCTTTCTTT.

The CDR3 DNA reads TGTGCCAGCATGTCGGTTGGGGCCGCTGAAGCTTTCTTT. It is translated as CASMSVGAAEAFF. The rearrangement uses TRBV2 and TRBJ1-1; a weak D match, TRBD1 (5 bases). Between the trimmed V and J ends, which lost 7 bases and 6 bases, there was a span of 15 bases. The CDR3 has 13 amino acids. Germline V gene data show CDR1 as SNHLY and CDR2 as FYNNEI.

The chain has TRBV4-2 and TRBJ1-1; D gene uncertain. The V gene lost 4 bases and the J gene lost 2 bases, with 14 bases spanning the gap. The length of the CDR3 is 15 residues. Germline CDR1 and CDR2: LGHNA and YNFKEQ. CDR3 loop: CASSPPRVTNTEAFF. The DNA of the CDR3 is TGTGCCAGCAGCCCCCCTAGAGTTACAAACACTGAAGCTTTCTTT.

J is TRBJ1-2 and V is TRBV5-4, with 7 positions matching TRBD1. The CDR3 totals 17 residues. Losses at the gene ends were 1 base for V and 0 bases for J; bases not matched to a gene: 9. Germline V lookup: CDR1 SGHNT, CDR2 YYREEE (reference sequence). CDR3 sequence (DNA): TGTGCCAGCAGCTTGAAGAACAGGGGCCTGTCTAACTATGGCTACACCTTC. As protein: CASSLKNRGLSNYGYTF.

This chain uses TRBV11-2 with TRBJ2-2, with TRBD1 identical over 10 bases. With 4 bases clipped from V and 3 bases from J, the junction kept 11 bases outside the gene matches. Germline V lookup: CDR1 SGHAT, CDR2 FQNNGV. The CDR3 spans 18 residues. The CDR3 DNA sequence: TGTGCCAGCAGCTCCGGGACAGGGGTTTTTTTGGACACCGGGGAGCTGTTTTTT. This gives the protein CASSSGTGVFLDTGELFF.

V is TRBV27 and J is TRBJ2-7; 7 bases line up with TRBD2. V gave up 6 bases and J gave up 5 bases; unmatched junction bases: 10. Germline assignment: CDR1 MNHEY and CDR2 SMNVEV (reference sequence). The CDR3 length is 14 residues. CDR3 bases: TGTGCCAGCAGCCGCAAACCGGGACTACACGAGCAGTACTTC. Amino acid sequence: CASSRKPGLHEQYF.

This chain connects TRBV6-5 to TRBJ1-6; a weak D match, TRBD1 (6 bases). Between the trimmed V and J ends, which lost 2 bases and 7 bases, there was a span of 15 bases. The CDR3 covers 16 residues. The germline V gene encodes CDR1 MNHEY and CDR2 SVGAGI. The CDR3, as DNA: TGTGCCAGCAGTTACCTGCCAGGGGAGGGAAATTCACCCCTCCACTTT. It codes for CASSYLPGEGNSPLHF.

This clone was seen ten or more times. The J gene is TRBJ2-3, the V gene TRBV2; a possible D gene is TRBD2 (6 bases). The CDR3 is 16 amino acids. Per germline, CDR1 SNHLY and CDR2 FYNNEI. Trimming stripped 4 bases from V and 3 bases from J, with 17 bases between. This CDR3 is CASSAAGKSGTDTQYF. As DNA, the CDR3 is TGTGCCAGCAGTGCGGCAGGGAAGAGCGGGACAGATACGCAGTATTTT.

CDR3: CASSYSARGVQETQYF. The CDR3 nucleotides are TGTGCCAGCAGTTACTCCGCCCGGGGGGTACAAGAGACCCAGTACTTC. The chain has TRBV6-2 or TRBV6-3 and TRBJ2-5; TRBD2 matches 7 bases. J gave up 2 bases and V 0 bases, and 6 bases lay outside the gene matches. This CDR3 spans 16 amino acids. Germline CDR1 reads MNHEY; CDR2 reads SVGEGT.

V usage is TRBV3-1 (or the pseudogene TRBV3-2) and J usage is TRBJ1-1, with TRBD1 matching 9 bases. Germline CDR1 and CDR2: LGHDT and YNNKEL (reference sequence). With 2 bases clipped from V and 1 base from J, the junction kept 11 bases outside the gene matches. The CDR3 is made up of 18 amino acids. Written as DNA, the CDR3 is TGTGCCAGCAGCCAAAGACCCGGGACAGGGAGGGGGAACACTGAAGCTTTCTTT. This encodes CASSQRPGTGRGNTEAFF.

This clone came up once. CDR3 bases: TGTGCCAGCCAAAGGGAGTCGTCGGGGGGCAATGAGCAGTTCTTC. Translating it yields CASQRESSGGNEQFF. V gene TRBV6-6 combines with J gene TRBJ2-1; 7 bases line up with TRBD2. Trimming cost V 8 bases and J 6 bases; bases outside gene matches: 13. This CDR3 spans 15 amino acids. Germline V gene lookup returns CDR1 MNHNY and CDR2 SVGAGI (reference sequence).